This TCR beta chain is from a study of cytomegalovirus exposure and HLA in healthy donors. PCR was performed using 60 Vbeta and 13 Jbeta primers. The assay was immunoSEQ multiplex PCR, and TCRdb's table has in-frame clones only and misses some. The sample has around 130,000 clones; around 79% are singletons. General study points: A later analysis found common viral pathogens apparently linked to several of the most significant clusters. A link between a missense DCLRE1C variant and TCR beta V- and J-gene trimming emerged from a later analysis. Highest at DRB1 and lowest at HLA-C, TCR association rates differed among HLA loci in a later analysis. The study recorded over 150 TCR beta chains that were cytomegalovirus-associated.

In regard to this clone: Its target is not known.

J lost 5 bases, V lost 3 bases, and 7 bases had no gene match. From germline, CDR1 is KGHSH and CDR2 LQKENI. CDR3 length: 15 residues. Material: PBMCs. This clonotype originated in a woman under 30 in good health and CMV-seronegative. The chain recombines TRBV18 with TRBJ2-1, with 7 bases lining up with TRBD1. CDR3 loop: CASSPTRQGNNEQFF. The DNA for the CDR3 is TGTGCCAGCTCACCTACAAGACAGGGCAACAATGAGCAGTTCTTC.